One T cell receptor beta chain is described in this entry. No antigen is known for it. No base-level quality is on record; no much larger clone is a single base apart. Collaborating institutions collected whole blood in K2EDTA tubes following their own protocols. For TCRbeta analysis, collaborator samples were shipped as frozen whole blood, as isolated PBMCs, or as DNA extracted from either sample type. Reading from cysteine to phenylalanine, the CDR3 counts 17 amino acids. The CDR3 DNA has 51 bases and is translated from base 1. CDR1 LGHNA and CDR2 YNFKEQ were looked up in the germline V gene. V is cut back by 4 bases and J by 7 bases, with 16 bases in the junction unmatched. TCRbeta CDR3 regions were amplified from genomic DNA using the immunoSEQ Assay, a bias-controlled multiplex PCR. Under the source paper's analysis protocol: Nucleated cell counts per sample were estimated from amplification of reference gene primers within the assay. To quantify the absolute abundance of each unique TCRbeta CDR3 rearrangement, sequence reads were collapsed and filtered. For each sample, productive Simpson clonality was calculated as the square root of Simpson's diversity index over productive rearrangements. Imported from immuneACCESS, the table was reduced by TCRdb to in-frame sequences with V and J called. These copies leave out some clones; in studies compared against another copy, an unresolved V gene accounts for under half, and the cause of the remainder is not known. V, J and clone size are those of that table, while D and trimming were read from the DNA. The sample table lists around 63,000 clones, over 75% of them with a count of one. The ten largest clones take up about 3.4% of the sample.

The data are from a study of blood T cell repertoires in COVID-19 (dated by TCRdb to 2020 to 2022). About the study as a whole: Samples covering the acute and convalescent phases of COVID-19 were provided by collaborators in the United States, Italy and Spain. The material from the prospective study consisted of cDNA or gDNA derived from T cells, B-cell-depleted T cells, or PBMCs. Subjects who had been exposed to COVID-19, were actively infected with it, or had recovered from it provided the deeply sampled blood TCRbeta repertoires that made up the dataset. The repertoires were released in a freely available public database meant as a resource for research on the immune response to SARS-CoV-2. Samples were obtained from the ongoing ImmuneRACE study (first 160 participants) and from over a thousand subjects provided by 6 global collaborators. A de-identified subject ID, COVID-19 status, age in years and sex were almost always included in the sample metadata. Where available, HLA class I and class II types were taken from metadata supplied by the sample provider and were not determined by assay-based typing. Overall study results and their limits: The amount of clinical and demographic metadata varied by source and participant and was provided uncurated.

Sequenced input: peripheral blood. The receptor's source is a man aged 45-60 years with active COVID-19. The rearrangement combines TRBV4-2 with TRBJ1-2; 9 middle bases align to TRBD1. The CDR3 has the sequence CASSPRTGVYPPPGYTF. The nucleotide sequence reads TGTGCCAGCAGCCCGCGGACAGGGGTCTACCCCCCCCCTGGCTACACCTTC.